This T cell receptor (beta chain) was identified during a study of T cell changes during pregnancy in multiple sclerosis. V was shortened by 1 base and J by 3 bases, with 12 bases between the two germline ends. The CDR3 runs 15 residues. Germline values: CDR1 LGHNA, CDR2 YSLEER. The protocol was immunoSEQ multiplex PCR, while the TCRdb copy is restricted to in-frame clones and leaves out a portion. The table shows 70,000 to 75,000 clones, with roughly 92% occurring only once. The chain joins TRBV4-3 to TRBJ1-1, with TRBD1 as a possible D gene (5 bases). This material consisted of peripheral blood, taken in the second trimester of pregnancy. This receptor was taken from a female donor with multiple sclerosis, enrolled in a pregnancy study. Written as DNA, the CDR3 is TGCGCCAGCAGCCAAGCCCCAGCGGGGCACACTGAAGCTTTCTTT. This codes for CASSQAPAGHTEAFF.